The clone carrying this T cell receptor beta chain has a handful of counts. Its antigen remains unidentified. Germline V gene lookup returns CDR1 MNHEY and CDR2 SVGEGT. CDR3 size: 13 residues. V was trimmed by 4 bases and J by 2 bases, leaving 9 bases between them. This sample stems from a study of blood T cells in healthy people across ages. Overall study findings and caveats: Naive CD4+ cell counts and diversity both ran higher in long-lived than in aged donors.

Those donating, healthy Caucasian individuals from Russia, were aged about 6 to 90. Isolation per sample recovered at least 6 million PBMCs. Samples each had at least 6 micrograms of total RNA extracted. A second PCR, run for roughly 6 to 11 cycles, used a sample-barcoded 5' primer plus a J-beta primer mix. TCRdb re-called the 5' RACE reads with MiXCR, one entry per CDR3 protein. Of about 1,500,000 distinct CDR3 sequences in the sample, 42% were seen once. The TCR comes from a woman younger than 35 in good health. The material sequenced was blood. The chain carries TRBV6-2 or TRBV6-3 and TRBJ2-7; D might be TRBD1 (5 bases). The CDR3 reads CASSSDIPYEQYF. Written as DNA, the CDR3 is TGTGCCAGCAGTTCGGACATCCCCTACGAGCAGTACTTC.